Listed below are T cell receptor beta chains from one sample, sequenced in a study of blood T cell repertoires in COVID-19. Repertoires were generated with immunoSEQ multiplex PCR, while TCRdb's copy carries only in-frame clones and drops some. The sample holds approximately 70,000 clones, roughly 85% seen once. Sample: peripheral blood. The receptors shown here come from a woman of 80 years or more with active or convalescent COVID-19. The CDR3 runs from the conserved cysteine through the conserved F or W. Fields, in order: D gene, clone size, J gene, V gene, CDR3 DNA, CDR3 protein. The D gene is left open where the match is weak. Clone size is stated in some rows and not others, as once, few, many or a class when expanded.

NA	NA	TRBJ2-1	TRBV10-3	TGTGCCACTAAAGCTAATAGCGGGCAGTTCTTC	CATKANSGQFF
NA	once	TRBJ2-7	TRBV5-6	TGTGCCAGCAGCTTGGCAGGGACAAACGAGCAGTACTTC	CASSLAGTNEQYF
NA	NA	TRBJ2-7	TRBV6-2/TRBV6-3	TGTGCCAGCAGCTGGGGCACAGGGAACGAGCAGTACTTC	CASSWGTGNEQYF
NA	NA	TRBJ1-5	TRBV10-3	TGTGCCATCAATCTCCATCTCAGAGACAGGAATCAGCCCCAGCATTTT	CAINLHLRDRNQPQHF
NA	NA	TRBJ2-3	TRBV24-1	TGTGCCACCAGGGCCCCAGTTGAAAGGGGTGATACGCAGTATTTT	CATRAPVERGDTQYF
NA	NA	TRBJ1-2	TRBV6-4	TGTGCCAGCAGTGACTCTCTTGGGCCTAACTATGGCTACACCTTC	CASSDSLGPNYGYTF
NA	NA	TRBJ2-3	TRBV5-6	TGTGCCAGCAGCTTAATACCGGTTCGAGCAGATACGCAGTATTTT	CASSLIPVRADTQYF
TRBD2	NA	TRBJ2-2	TRBV7-6	TGTGCCAGCAGCTTACCTAGCGGGGGGGCCGACACCGGGGAGCTGTTTTTT	CASSLPSGGADTGELFF
TRBD1	NA	TRBJ1-1	TRBV29-1	TGCAGCGGTGGCCCGGGACAGGGTTTAACTGAAGCTTTCTTT	CSGGPGQGLTEAFF
NA	NA	TRBJ2-3	TRBV4-3	TGCGCCAGCAGCCAAGGCGGGACTGCTTACGTGGATACGCAGTATTTT	CASSQGGTAYVDTQYF
TRBD2	NA	TRBJ2-5	TRBV3-1/TRBV3-2	TGTGCCAGCGGACTAGAGGGGCAAGAGACCCAGTACTTC	CASGLEGQETQYF
NA	once	TRBJ2-5	TRBV29-1	TGCAGCGTTGAAACAGGGTACCAAGAGACCCAGTACTTC	CSVETGYQETQYF
NA	NA	TRBJ1-5	TRBV11-3	TGCGCCAGCAGCCCCGCGGCGGGGGGGCAGGGGCGCAATCAGCCCCAGCATTTT	CASSPAAGGQGRNQPQHF
NA	NA	TRBJ1-6	TRBV6-5	TGTGCCAGCAGTTTCGAGCAGGGGCTCAATTCACCCCTCCACTTT	CASSFEQGLNSPLHF
NA	NA	TRBJ2-7	TRBV6-6	TGTGCCAGCAGTTTTAAAGGGGTCCCCTACGAGCAGTACTTC	CASSFKGVPYEQYF
TRBD1	few	TRBJ1-1	TRBV6-2/TRBV6-3	TGTGCCAGCAGTATCGGGACAGCTTCGTTCACTGAAGCTTTCTTT	CASSIGTASFTEAFF
NA	NA	TRBJ1-1	TRBV10-3	TGTGCCATCAGGGGAGAGAACACTGAAGCTTTCTTT	CAIRGENTEAFF
TRBD2	NA	TRBJ2-3	TRBV19	TGTGCCAGTAGTATGAGGGCGGGGGGGCCGTCATTCCCCCCAGATACGCAGTATTTT	CASSMRAGGPSFPPDTQYF
NA	NA	TRBJ2-3	TRBV21-1	TGTGCCAGCACCACGCGTTTGCGGGGTGGCACAGATACGCAGTATTTT	CASTTRLRGGTDTQYF
TRBD1	NA	TRBJ1-3	TRBV19	TGTGCCACCTGGGACAGGGGGTCCGGGACGACGTGGGGCACCATATATTTT	CATWDRGSGTTWGTIYF
NA	NA	TRBJ2-3	TRBV19	TGTGCCAGTAGTTACCGGGCCGGGTCAGCGGGTGTCACAGATACGCAGTATTTT	CASSYRAGSAGVTDTQYF
NA	NA	TRBJ2-7	TRBV20-1	TGCAGTGCTAGTCCTCTAGGGGACGAGCAGTACTTC	CSASPLGDEQYF